This T cell receptor beta chain was captured in a study of cytomegalovirus exposure and HLA in healthy donors. Overall study findings and caveats: Published work reported that the classifier diagnosed cytomegalovirus status with high specificity and sensitivity. The analysis excluded some indistinguishable V segments, including TRBV6-2 and TRBV6-3. DRB1 showed the most TCR associations and HLA-C the fewest in a later analysis, as rates varied by HLA locus.

On this clone: The antigen remains unidentified.

Germline trimming cut 3 bases from V and 0 bases from J; bases unmatched to any gene: 7. The CDR3 contains 17 residues. CDR1 SNHLY and CDR2 FYNNEI come from the germline V gene. PCR primers comprised 60 Vbeta and 13 Jbeta primers. Produced via immunoSEQ multiplex PCR; TCRdb's table is partial and in-frame only. The sample has fewer than 200,000 clones; roughly 85% are singletons. Sequenced: PBMCs. The V call is TRBV2, the J call TRBJ2-7, with 11 bases lining up with TRBD2. The receptor was isolated from a man younger than 35 in good health and CMV-seropositive. DNA for the CDR3: TGTGCCAGCAGTGAGTTCCTAGCGGGGGGATCCTCCTACGAGCAGTACTTC. Translation: CASSEFLAGGSSYEQYF. The complete variable domain, with remaining parts taken from reference TRBV2 and TRBJ2-7, reads EPEVTQTPSHQVTQMGQEVILRCVPISNHLYFYWYRQILGQKVEFLVSFYNNEISEKSEIFDDQFSVERPDGSNFTLKIRSTKLEDSAMYFCASSEFLAGGSSYEQYFGPGTRLTVT.